A single sample gave rise to the 23 T cell receptor beta chains below, sequenced in a study of blood T cell repertoires in COVID-19. TCRdb's table, derived via immunoSEQ multiplex PCR, lists solely in-frame clones and lacks some. The sample holds hundreds of thousands of clones, approximately 80% seen once. The material sequenced was PBMCs or T cells enriched from blood (not recorded which). These receptors were taken from a woman between 40 and 50 years old with acute COVID-19.

V gene TRBV7-8 combines with J gene TRBJ2-5, with TRBD1 matching over 11 bases. Trimming cost V 5 bases and J 3 bases; bases outside gene matches: 5. The CDR3 is made up of 15 amino acids. The germline gives CDR1 SGHVS, CDR2 FQNEAQ. The CDR3 nucleotides are TGTGCCAGCAGCGACCGGGACAGGGGGGAAGAGACCCAGTACTTC. Translated: CASSDRDRGEETQYF.

CDR3 protein: CASGFSYPPPPHNYGYTF. The CDR3 nucleotides are TGTGCTAGTGGTTTCTCCTATCCCCCGCCCCCTCATAACTATGGCTACACCTTC. The V gene is TRBV12-5, the J gene TRBJ1-2; D unresolved. The CDR3 length is 18 residues. V lost 3 bases, J lost 1 base, and 21 bases lay in between. From germline, CDR1 is LGHNT and CDR2 FRNRAP. Filled out from reference TRBV12-5 and TRBJ1-2, the complete variable domain reads DARVTQTPRHKVTEMGQEVTMRCQPILGHNTVFWYRQTMMQGLELLAYFRNRAPLDDSGMPKDRFSAEMPDATLATLKIQPSEPRDSAVYFCASGFSYPPPPHNYGYTFGSGTRLTVV.

V gene TRBV3-1 (or the pseudogene TRBV3-2) combines with J gene TRBJ1-6, with 10 bases fitting TRBD1. This CDR3 comprises 19 residues. The germline CDR1 and CDR2 sequences are LGHDT and YNNKEL (reference sequence). Unmatched junction bases numbered 13, after V lost 0 bases and J lost 8 bases. CDR3 region: CASSQDRSTGQGVYSPLHF. The CDR3 nucleotides are TGTGCCAGCAGCCAAGATCGCTCTACTGGACAGGGGGTTTATTCACCCCTCCACTTT.

CDR3 nucleotide sequence: TGTGCCAGCAGCTTTAGACTAGCGGCCTACAATGAGCAGTTCTTC. Protein sequence: CASSFRLAAYNEQFF. The chain recombines TRBV7-3 with TRBJ2-1; TRBD2 matches at 9 bases. There are 15 residues in the CDR3. Per the germline V gene, CDR1 is SGHTA and CDR2 is FQGTGA. The V and J ends lost 3 bases and 2 bases, in that order; junction bases with no gene match: 2.

As for this clone: Distinct nucleotide sequences in the sample also encode this CDR3. The V gene is TRBV6-5, the J gene TRBJ2-7, with 7 bases matching TRBD1. V lost 6 bases, J lost 3 bases, and 5 bases stayed unmatched. The CDR3 is made up of 13 amino acids. Germline CDR1 reads MNHEY; CDR2 reads SVGAGI. In nucleotides, the CDR3 is TGTGCCAGCAGCTTGACAGGGAACTACGAGCAGTACTTC. Its translation is CASSLTGNYEQYF.

This clone was picked up a small number of times. The rearrangement links TRBV7-9 to TRBJ1-6; maybe TRBD1 (6 bases). Trimming removed 5 bases from V and 4 bases from J, with 12 bases in between. The CDR3 runs to 15 residues. Germline values: CDR1 SEHNR, CDR2 FQNEAQ (reference sequence). CDR3 residues: CASSQDSAYNSPLHF. CDR3 nucleotide sequence: TGTGCCAGCAGCCAGGACAGCGCATATAATTCACCCCTCCACTTT.

V gene TRBV10-3 combines with J gene TRBJ1-1, with a possible D match to TRBD1 (6 bases). V shed 4 bases and J shed 1 base, with 13 bases lying between them. CDR3 length: 15 amino acids. The germline gives CDR1 ENHRY, CDR2 SYGVKD. The CDR3 nucleotides are TGTGCCATCAGTGCGAAGACACAGGGGAACACTGAAGCTTTCTTT. This encodes CAISAKTQGNTEAFF.

This clone has a handful of counts. This chain links TRBV2 with TRBJ1-2; D may be TRBD1 (6 bases). V was pared by 4 bases and J by 4 bases, with 13 bases between. The CDR3 is 14 residues long. The germline gives CDR1 SNHLY, CDR2 FYNNEI. The CDR3 sequence: CASSARRGTYGYTF. CDR3 nucleotide sequence: TGTGCCAGCAGTGCCCGCAGGGGCACCTATGGCTACACCTTC.

This chain's CDR3 is CATSIPGTGPGNTIYF. The CDR3 DNA is TGTGCCACCAGCATCCCCGGGACAGGGCCTGGAAACACCATATATTTT. V and J are TRBV15 and TRBJ1-3; 9 bases map to TRBD1. The CDR3 runs to 16 residues. Per germline, CDR1 LNHNV and CDR2 YYDKDF (reference sequence). V shed 4 bases, J shed 2 bases, and the junction held 6 bases outside the gene matches.

This clone was observed a single time. The V call is TRBV5-1, the J call TRBJ1-1; weak D call: TRBD1 (5 bases). Per germline, CDR1 SGHRS and CDR2 YFSETQ. The CDR3 runs to 16 residues. The V and J ends lost 5 bases and 4 bases respectively, with 21 bases between them. Written as DNA, the CDR3 is TGCGCCAGCAGTGTTCGGGGGGTCGGCTGGCTCACTGAAGCTTTCTTT. This encodes CASSVRGVGWLTEAFF.

The J gene is TRBJ2-5, the V gene TRBV5-4; TRBD1 matches at 8 bases. Per germline, CDR1 SGHNT and CDR2 YYREEE (reference sequence). This CDR3 contains 14 residues. V shed 5 bases and J 5 bases; nucleotides not matched to a gene: 8. CDR3 loop: CASRQGERLETQYF. CDR3 coding DNA: TGTGCCAGCAGACAGGGGGAGCGGTTGGAGACCCAGTACTTC.

There are a few counts of this clone. J is TRBJ1-5 and V is TRBV19; TRBD1 matches 8 bases. The length of the CDR3 is 15 residues. Germline CDR1 LNHDA, CDR2 SQIVND (reference sequence). The trim removed 8 bases at V and 5 bases at J, leaving 11 bases unmatched. The CDR3 DNA sequence: TGTGCCAGTGACCGGACAGGGAACAGGGATCAGCCCCAGCATTTT. Translation gives CASDRTGNRDQPQHF.

The chain has TRBV11-3 and TRBJ2-7; D not resolved. The CDR3 is 12 amino acids. CDR1 and CDR2 from the germline V gene are SGHNT and YENEEA. Trimming took 4 bases from V and 6 from J, leaving 10 bases between them. The DNA of the CDR3 is TGTGCCAGCAGCTCCACATTTGGCGAGCAGTACTTC. It yields the protein CASSSTFGEQYF.

The CDR3: CASSLGRLGANYGYTF. The CDR3 nucleotides read TGCGCCAGCAGCTTGGGCCGACTCGGAGCTAACTATGGCTACACCTTC. The rearrangement links TRBV5-1 to TRBJ1-2, with no clear D. CDR1 and CDR2 from the germline V gene are SGHRS and YFSETQ. This CDR3 contains 16 residues. V was trimmed by 0 bases and J by 0 bases, leaving 12 bases between them. Drawing the rest from reference TRBV5-1 and TRBJ1-2, the complete variable domain is KAGVTQTPRYLIKTRGQQVTLSCSPISGHRSVSWYQQTPGQGLQFLFEYFSETQRNKGNFPGRFSGRQFSNSRSEMNVSTLELGDSALYLCASSLGRLGANYGYTFGSGTRLTVV.

The V gene is TRBV9, the J gene TRBJ2-5; D is unresolved. The CDR3 has 13 residues. V was clipped by 1 base and J by 5 bases, with 9 bases between them. The V gene's germline CDR1 is SGDLS and CDR2 YYNGEE. CDR3 region: CASSVTQLETQYF. CDR3 coding DNA: TGTGCCAGCAGCGTAACCCAGTTGGAGACCCAGTACTTC.

The J gene is TRBJ1-6, the V gene TRBV6-5; a weak D match, TRBD1 (6 bases). Germline CDR1 MNHEY, CDR2 SVGAGI. V was pared by 0 bases and J by 7 bases, with 10 bases between. CDR3 length equals 15 residues. The CDR3 DNA follows: TGTGCCAGCAGTTACTCGCCCCAGGGGAATTCACCCCTCCACTTT. Translated, it gives CASSYSPQGNSPLHF.

In DNA form, the CDR3 reads TGTGCCAGCAGTGAGGGCCTTGGGACTGAAGCTTTCTTT. It is translated as CASSEGLGTEAFF. The V gene is TRBV6-1, the J gene TRBJ1-1; no clear D gene. The CDR3 has 13 amino acids. Trimming cost V 3 bases and J 5 bases, with 10 bases left between them. Germline CDR1 is MNHNS and CDR2 is SASEGT.

The rearrangement joins TRBV6-1 to TRBJ1-1; D not resolved. Germline values: CDR1 MNHNS, CDR2 SASEGT. The CDR3 totals 15 residues. Trimming shortened V by 1 base and J by 6 bases, and 15 bases separated the two germline ends. CDR3 DNA sequence: TGTGCCAGCAGTGAAGAGAGGGTAAGAAGCGCTGAAGCTTTCTTT. Amino acid sequence: CASSEERVRSAEAFF.

This clone has more than one count but fewer than ten. This rearrangement joins TRBV7-2 to TRBJ1-2; no definite D call. V dropped 2 bases and J dropped 4 bases, with 11 bases sitting between them. This CDR3 has 14 residues. Germline-derived CDR1 and CDR2 are SGHTA and FQGNSA. Written as DNA, the CDR3 is TGTGCCAGCAGCTTATTCTGGGAGCCCTATGGCTACACCTTC. Protein: CASSLFWEPYGYTF. Filled out from reference TRBV7-2 and TRBJ1-2, the complete variable domain reads GAGVSQSPSNKVTEKGKDVELRCDPISGHTALYWYRQSLGQGLEFLIYFQGNSAPDKSGLPSDRFSAERTGGSVSTLTIQRTQQEDSAVYLCASSLFWEPYGYTFGSGTRLTVV.

CDR3 amino acids: CASSSGPGQEGGSGNTIYF. The CDR3 DNA sequence: TGTGCCAGCAGCTCCGGCCCGGGACAGGAGGGAGGCTCTGGAAACACCATATATTTT. The chain uses TRBV11-2 and TRBJ1-3; 8 bases are shared with TRBD1. Germline V gene lookup returns CDR1 SGHAT and CDR2 FQNNGV. V was pared by 4 bases and J by 0 bases, with 14 bases of the junction left unmatched. CDR3 length: 19 amino acids.

This clone was seen more than once but under ten times. V is TRBV28 and J is TRBJ1-2; D perhaps matches TRBD1 (6 bases). The CDR3 loop spans 14 amino acids. CDR1 and CDR2 from the germline V gene are MDHEN and SYDVKM. V lost 8 bases to trimming and J lost 5 bases, with 18 bases between them. CDR3 in DNA: TGTGCCAGCCATGGGCCAACAGGGCGTTATGGCTACACCTTC. It translates to CASHGPTGRYGYTF.

The chain employs TRBV5-5 and TRBJ1-2; no clear D gene. Germline V gene data show CDR1 as SGHKS and CDR2 as YYEKEE (reference sequence). Trimming cost V 4 bases and J 6 bases, with 19 bases left between them. The CDR3 is 15 residues long. The CDR3 is CASSLGWAKVNGYTF. CDR3 in DNA: TGTGCCAGCAGCCTTGGGTGGGCCAAGGTCAATGGCTACACCTTC.

This clone turned up a few times. The chain combines TRBV2 with TRBJ1-2; the match to TRBD1 covers 12 bases. Trimming cost V 5 bases and J 8 bases; bases outside gene matches: 12. The CDR3 extends over 16 amino acids. CDR1 SNHLY and CDR2 FYNNEI come from the germline V gene. The CDR3: CASSFFPGQGARGYTF. The CDR3 DNA reads as TGTGCCAGCAGTTTTTTTCCGGGACAGGGGGCGCGGGGCTACACCTTC.